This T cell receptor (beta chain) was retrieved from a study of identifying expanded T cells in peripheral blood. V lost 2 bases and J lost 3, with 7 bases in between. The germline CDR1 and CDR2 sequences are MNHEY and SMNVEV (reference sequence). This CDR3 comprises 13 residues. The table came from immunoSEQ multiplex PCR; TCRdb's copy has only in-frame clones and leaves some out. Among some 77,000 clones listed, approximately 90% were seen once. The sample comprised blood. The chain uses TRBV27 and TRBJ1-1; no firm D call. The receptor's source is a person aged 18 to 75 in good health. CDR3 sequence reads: CASSLMGDTEAFF. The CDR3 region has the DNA TGTGCCAGCAGTTTAATGGGTGACACTGAAGCTTTCTTT.